The subject of this entry is one T cell receptor (beta chain). These data are taken from a study of control samples from healthy donors and cancer patients. Only in-frame clones appear in the TCRdb table, and some are missing; sequencing was by immunoSEQ multiplex PCR. The sample records about 59,000 clones, about 89% being singletons. Germline-derived CDR1 and CDR2 are MDHEN and SYDVKM. The ends were cut back, 6 bases at V and 6 bases at J, with 16 bases in the middle. The CDR3 spans 14 residues. The V and J genes are TRBV28 and TRBJ2-3; TRBD2 might be the D (6 bases). Sequencing was performed on PBMCs. The TCR was taken from a woman aged 60-70 years with lung cancer. In nucleotides, the CDR3 is TGTGCCAGCAGCTTGGGGGACTTGCCCGATACGCAGTATTTT. It codes for CASSLGDLPDTQYF.